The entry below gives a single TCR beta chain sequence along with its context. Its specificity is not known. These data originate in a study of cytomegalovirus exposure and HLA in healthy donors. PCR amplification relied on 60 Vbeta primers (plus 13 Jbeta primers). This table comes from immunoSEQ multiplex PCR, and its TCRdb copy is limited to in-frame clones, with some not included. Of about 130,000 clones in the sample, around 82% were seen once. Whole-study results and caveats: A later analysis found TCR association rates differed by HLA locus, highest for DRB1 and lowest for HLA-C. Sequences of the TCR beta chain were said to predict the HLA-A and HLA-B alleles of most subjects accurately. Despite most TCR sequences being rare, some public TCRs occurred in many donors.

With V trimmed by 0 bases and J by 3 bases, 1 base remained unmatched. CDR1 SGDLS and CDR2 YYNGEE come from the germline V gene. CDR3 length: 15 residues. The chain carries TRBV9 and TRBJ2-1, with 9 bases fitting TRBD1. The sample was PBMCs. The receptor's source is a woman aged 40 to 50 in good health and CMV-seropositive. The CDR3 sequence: CASSVVGQGYNEQFF. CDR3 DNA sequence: TGTGCCAGCAGCGTAGTGGGACAGGGCTACAATGAGCAGTTCTTC.